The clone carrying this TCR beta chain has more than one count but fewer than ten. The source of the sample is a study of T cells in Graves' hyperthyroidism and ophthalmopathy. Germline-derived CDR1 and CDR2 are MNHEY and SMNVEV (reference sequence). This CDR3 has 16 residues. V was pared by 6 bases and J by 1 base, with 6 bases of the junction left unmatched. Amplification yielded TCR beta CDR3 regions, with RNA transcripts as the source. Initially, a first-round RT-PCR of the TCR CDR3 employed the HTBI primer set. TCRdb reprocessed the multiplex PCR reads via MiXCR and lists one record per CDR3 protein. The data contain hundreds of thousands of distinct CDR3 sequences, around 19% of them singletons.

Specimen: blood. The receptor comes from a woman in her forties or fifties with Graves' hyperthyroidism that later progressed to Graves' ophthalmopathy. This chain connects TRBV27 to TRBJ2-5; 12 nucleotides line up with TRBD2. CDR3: CASSPLLAGGQETQYF. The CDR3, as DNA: TGTGCCAGCAGCCCGTTACTAGCGGGGGGCCAAGAGACCCAGTACTTC.